This T cell receptor beta chain came from a study of shared clonotypes between healthy human individuals. CD45RO-negative cells were positively selected for CCR7, leaving out terminally differentiated effector memory CD45RA+ cells. Splitting of each subset's genomic DNA was done evenly across several immunoSEQ plates. Profiled with immunoSEQ multiplex PCR; TCRdb holds only in-frame clones, not every one. The data show approximately 810,000 clones, around 93% seen once. The CDR3 totals 16 residues. Trimming at V came to 5 bases and at J to 1 base, leaving 6 bases not matched to a gene. Germline V gives CDR1 SEHNR, CDR2 FQNEAQ (reference sequence). Points from the study as a whole: Clonotypes shared by all four donors outscored non-shared clonotypes in generation probability. Estimated clonotype richness was generally higher in naive than memory subsets.

With respect to this clone: Its specificity is not known.

This TCR came from a man younger than 40 in good health. The sample comprised naive CD8+ T cells sorted from blood. V is TRBV7-9 and J is TRBJ2-2; 8 bases map to TRBD1. The CDR3 bases are TGTGCCAGCAGCCCGAGGGGGACAGGGAACACCGGGGAGCTGTTTTTT. Translation gives CASSPRGTGNTGELFF.